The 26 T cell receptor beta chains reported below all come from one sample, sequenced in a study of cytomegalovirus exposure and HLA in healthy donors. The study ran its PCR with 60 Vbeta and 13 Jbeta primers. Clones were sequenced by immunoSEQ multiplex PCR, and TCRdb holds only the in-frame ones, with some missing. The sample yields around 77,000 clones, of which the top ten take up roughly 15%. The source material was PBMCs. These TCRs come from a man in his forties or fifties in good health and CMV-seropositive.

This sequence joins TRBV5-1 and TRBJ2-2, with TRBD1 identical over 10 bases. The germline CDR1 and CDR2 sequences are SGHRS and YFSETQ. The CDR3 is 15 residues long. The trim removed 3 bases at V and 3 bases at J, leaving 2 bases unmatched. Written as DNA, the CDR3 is TGCGCCAGCAGCTGGGGGACAGGGGACACCGGGGAGCTGTTTTTT. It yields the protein CASSWGTGDTGELFF.

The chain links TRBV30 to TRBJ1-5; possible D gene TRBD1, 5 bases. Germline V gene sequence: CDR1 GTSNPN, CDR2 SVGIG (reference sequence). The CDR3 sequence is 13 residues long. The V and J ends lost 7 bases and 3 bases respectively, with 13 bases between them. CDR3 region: CASRGNLNQPQHF. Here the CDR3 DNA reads TGTGCCTCCCGGGGGAACCTCAATCAGCCCCAGCATTTT.

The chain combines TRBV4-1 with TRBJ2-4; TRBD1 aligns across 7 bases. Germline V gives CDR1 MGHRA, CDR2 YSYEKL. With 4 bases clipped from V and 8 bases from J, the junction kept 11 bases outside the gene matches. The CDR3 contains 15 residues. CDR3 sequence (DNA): TGCGCCAGCAGCCCTGGGACAGCTGTCGGAGACATTCAGTACTTC. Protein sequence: CASSPGTAVGDIQYF.

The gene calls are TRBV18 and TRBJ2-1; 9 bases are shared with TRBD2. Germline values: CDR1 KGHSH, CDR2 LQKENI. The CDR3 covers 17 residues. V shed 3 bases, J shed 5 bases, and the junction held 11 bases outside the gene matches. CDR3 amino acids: CASSPPTSGRINNEQFF. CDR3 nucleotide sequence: TGTGCCAGCTCACCGCCAACTAGCGGGCGGATTAACAATGAGCAGTTCTTC. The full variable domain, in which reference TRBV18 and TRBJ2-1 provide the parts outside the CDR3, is NAGVMQNPRHLVRRRGQEARLRCSPMKGHSHVYWYRQLPEEGLKFMVYLQKENIIDESGMPKERFSAEFPKEGPSILRIQQVVRGDSAAYFCASSPPTSGRINNEQFFGPGTRLTVL.

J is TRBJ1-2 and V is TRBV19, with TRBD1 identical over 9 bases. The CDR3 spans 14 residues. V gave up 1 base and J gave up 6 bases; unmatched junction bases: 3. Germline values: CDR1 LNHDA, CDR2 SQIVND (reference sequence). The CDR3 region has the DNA TGTGCCAGTAGTATAGGACAGGGGGGCCATGGCTACACCTTC. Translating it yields CASSIGQGGHGYTF.

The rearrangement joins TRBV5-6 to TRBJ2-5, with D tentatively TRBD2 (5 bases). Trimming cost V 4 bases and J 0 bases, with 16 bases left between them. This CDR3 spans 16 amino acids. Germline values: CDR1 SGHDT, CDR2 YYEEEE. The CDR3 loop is CASSRPRGIHQETQYF. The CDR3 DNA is TGTGCCAGCAGCCGCCCCAGAGGGATCCACCAAGAGACCCAGTACTTC.

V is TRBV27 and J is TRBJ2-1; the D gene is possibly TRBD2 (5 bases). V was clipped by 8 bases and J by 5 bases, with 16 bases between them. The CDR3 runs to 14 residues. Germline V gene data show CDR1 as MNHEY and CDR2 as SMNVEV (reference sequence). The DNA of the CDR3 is TGTGCCAGCCTCGGGGTGGTGGGGAACAATGAGCAGTTCTTC. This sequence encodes CASLGVVGNNEQFF.

The CDR3 sequence is CASSEFGTGGLRGYTF. The DNA for the CDR3 is TGTGCCAGCAGTGAATTCGGGACAGGGGGGTTGAGGGGCTACACCTTC. The V gene is TRBV6-1, the J gene TRBJ1-2, with TRBD1 matching over 11 bases. The CDR3 is made up of 16 amino acids. The V segment lost 2 bases and the J segment 8 bases; nucleotides outside the gene matches: 10. Germline lookup yields CDR1 MNHNS and CDR2 SASEGT.

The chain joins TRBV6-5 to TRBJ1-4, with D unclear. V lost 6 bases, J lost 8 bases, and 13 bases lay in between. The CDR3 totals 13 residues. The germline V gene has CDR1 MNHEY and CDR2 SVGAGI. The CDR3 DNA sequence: TGTGCCAGCAGCGACATCGTCGGAGAAAAACTGTTTTTT. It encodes CASSDIVGEKLFF.

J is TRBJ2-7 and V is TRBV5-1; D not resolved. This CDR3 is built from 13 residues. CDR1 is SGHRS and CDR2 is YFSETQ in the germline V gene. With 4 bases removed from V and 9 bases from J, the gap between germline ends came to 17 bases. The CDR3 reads CASSLGDSPVQYF. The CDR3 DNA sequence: TGCGCCAGCAGCCTAGGTGACTCTCCGGTGCAGTACTTC.

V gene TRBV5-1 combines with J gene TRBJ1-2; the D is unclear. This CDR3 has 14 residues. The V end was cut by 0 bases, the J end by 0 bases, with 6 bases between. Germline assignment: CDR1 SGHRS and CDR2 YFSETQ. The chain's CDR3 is CASSLAVTNYGYTF. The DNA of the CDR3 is TGCGCCAGCAGCTTGGCGGTGACTAACTATGGCTACACCTTC.

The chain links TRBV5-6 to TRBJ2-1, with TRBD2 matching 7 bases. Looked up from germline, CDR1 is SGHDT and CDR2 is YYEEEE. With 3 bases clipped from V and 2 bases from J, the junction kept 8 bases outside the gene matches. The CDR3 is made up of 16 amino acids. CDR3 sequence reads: CASSSERGHTYNEQFF. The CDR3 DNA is TGTGCCAGCAGCTCCGAGCGGGGTCATACCTACAATGAGCAGTTCTTC.

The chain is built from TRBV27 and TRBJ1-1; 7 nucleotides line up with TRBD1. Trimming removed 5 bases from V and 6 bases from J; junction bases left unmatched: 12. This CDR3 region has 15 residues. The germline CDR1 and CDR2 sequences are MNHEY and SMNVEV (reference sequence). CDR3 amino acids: CASSRAGGLGSEAFF. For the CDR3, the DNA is TGTGCCAGCAGTAGGGCAGGGGGGTTAGGGTCTGAAGCTTTCTTT.

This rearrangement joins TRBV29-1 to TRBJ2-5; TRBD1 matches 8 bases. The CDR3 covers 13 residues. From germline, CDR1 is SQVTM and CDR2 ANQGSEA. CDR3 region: CGGFQGAGETQYF. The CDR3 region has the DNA TGCGGGGGATTTCAGGGGGCAGGGGAGACCCAGTACTTC.

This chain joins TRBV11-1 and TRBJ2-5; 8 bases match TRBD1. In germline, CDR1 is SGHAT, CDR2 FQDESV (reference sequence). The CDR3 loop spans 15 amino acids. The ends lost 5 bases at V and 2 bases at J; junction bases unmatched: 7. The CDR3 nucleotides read TGTGCCAGCAGCGTAGGGACAGGAGAGCAAGAGACCCAGTACTTC. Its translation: CASSVGTGEQETQYF.

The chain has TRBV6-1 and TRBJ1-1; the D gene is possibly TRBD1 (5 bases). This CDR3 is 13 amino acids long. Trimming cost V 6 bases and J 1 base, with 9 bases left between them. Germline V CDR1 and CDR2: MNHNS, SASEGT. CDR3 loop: CASSQGQNTEAFF. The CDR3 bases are TGTGCCAGCAGCCAAGGACAGAACACTGAAGCTTTCTTT.

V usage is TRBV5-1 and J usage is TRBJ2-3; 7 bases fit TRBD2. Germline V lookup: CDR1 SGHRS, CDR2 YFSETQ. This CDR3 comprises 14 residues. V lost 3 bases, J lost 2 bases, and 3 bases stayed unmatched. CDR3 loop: CASSSLAVTDTQYF. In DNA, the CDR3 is TGCGCCAGCAGCTCCCTAGCGGTCACAGATACGCAGTATTTT.

This CDR3 is CASSDSWGRPGHNNYGYTF. In DNA form, the CDR3 reads TGTGCCAGCAGTGATTCCTGGGGCCGTCCCGGTCATAATAACTATGGCTACACCTTC. The J gene is TRBJ1-2, the V gene TRBV6-1; perhaps TRBD1 as D (5 bases). CDR1 is MNHNS and CDR2 is SASEGT in the germline V gene. The V end was cut by 3 bases, the J end by 1 base, with 24 bases between. The CDR3 is 19 amino acids.

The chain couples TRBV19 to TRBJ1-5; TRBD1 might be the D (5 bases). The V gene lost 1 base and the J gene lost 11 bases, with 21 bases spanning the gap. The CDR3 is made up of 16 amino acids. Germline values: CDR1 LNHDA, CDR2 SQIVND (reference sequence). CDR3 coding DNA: TGTGCCAGTAGTATAGGTTCAGGGCGACGCCAAAATTCCCAGCATTTT. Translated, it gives CASSIGSGRRQNSQHF. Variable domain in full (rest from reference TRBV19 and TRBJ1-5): DGGITQSPKYLFRKEGQNVTLSCEQNLNHDAMYWYRQDPGQGLRLIYYSQIVNDFQKGDIAEGYSVSREKKESFPLTVTSAQKNPTAFYLCASSIGSGRRQNSQHFGDGTRLSIL.

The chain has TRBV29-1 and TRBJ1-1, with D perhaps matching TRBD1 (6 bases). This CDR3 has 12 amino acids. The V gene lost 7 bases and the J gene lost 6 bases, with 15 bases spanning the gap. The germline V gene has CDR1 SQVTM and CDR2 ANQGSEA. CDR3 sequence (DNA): TGCAGCGGGGGTACAGGGCGCGCTGAAGCTTTCTTT. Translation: CSGGTGRAEAFF. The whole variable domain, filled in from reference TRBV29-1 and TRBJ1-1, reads SAVISQKPSRDICQRGTSLTIQCQVDSQVTMMFWYRQQPGQSLTLIATANQGSEATYESGFVIDKFPISRPNLTFSTLTVSNMSPEDSSIYLCSGGTGRAEAFFGQGTRLTVV.

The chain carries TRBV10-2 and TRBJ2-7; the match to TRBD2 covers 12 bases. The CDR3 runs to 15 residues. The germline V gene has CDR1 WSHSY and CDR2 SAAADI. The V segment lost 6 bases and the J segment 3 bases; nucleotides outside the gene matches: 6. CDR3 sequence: CASRAGLAGSYEQYF. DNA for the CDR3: TGCGCCAGCAGGGCTGGACTAGCGGGAAGCTACGAGCAGTACTTC.

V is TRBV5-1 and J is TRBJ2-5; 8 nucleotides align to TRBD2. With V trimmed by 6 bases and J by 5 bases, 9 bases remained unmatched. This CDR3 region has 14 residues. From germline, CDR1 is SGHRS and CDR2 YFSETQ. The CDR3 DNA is TGCGCCAGCAAAACGGGGGGGGGCACGGAGACCCAGTACTTC. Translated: CASKTGGGTETQYF.

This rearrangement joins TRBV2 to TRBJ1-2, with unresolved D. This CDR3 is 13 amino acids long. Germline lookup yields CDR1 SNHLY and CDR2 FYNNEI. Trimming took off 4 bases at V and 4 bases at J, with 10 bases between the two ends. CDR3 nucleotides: TGTGCCAGCAGTGGGGCAGATCCCTATGGCTACACCTTC. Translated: CASSGADPYGYTF.

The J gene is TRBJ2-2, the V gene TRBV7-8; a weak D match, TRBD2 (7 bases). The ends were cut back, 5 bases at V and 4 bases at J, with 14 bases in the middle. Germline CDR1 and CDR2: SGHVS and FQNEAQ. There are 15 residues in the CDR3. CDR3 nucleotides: TGTGCCAGCAGCCCCACGGGGGGCTTCACCGGGGAGCTGTTTTTT. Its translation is CASSPTGGFTGELFF. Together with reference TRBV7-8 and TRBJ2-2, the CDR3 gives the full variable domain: GAGVSQSPRYKVAKRGQDVALRCDPISGHVSLFWYQQALGQGPEFLTYFQNEAQLDKSGLPSDRFFAERPEGSVSTLKIQRTQQEDSAVYLCASSPTGGFTGELFFGEGSRLTVL.

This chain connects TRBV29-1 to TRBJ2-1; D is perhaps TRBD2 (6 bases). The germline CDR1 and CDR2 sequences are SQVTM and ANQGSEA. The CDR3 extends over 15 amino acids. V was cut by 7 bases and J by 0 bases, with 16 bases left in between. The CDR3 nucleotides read TGCAGCGGTGGACCGGGGGAGGCCTCCTACAATGAGCAGTTCTTC. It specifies CSGGPGEASYNEQFF.

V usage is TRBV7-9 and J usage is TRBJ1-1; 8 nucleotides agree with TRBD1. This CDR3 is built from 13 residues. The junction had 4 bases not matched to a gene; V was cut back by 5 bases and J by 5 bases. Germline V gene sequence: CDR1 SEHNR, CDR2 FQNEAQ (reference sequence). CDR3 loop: CASSPHRGTEAFF. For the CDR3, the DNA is TGTGCCAGCAGCCCACACAGGGGGACTGAAGCTTTCTTT.